This T cell receptor beta chain was captured by sequencing in a study of metastatic and nonmetastatic thyroid tumors. Study overall: Repertoires were compared across blood and tumor or nodule tissue from malignant and benign thyroid patients. Study findings and constraints: In blood and tumor, TCR beta diversity was reportedly significantly higher in malignant thyroid tumors than in benign nodules.

Per the authors' pipeline: The study's classifier, a distant-metastasis tool for papillary thyroid cancer, was built using CDR3 differences across clinicopathological groups. TCRdb re-called the PCR reads through MiXCR. In this record, the V and J calls reflect TCRdb's handling and not the investigators' own analysis. The table shows some 28,000 clones, with about 20% occurring only once. This clone was recorded a few times. What it binds is not known. V lost 7 bases and J 4 bases, leaving 10 bases between the germline ends. The CDR3 length is 12 residues. Germline V gives CDR1 MNHNS, CDR2 SASEGT. None of the patients had undergone any treatment ahead of thyroid surgery.

This receptor was identified in a female donor with papillary thyroid cancer or a benign thyroid nodule (not recorded which). Some clones in this sample may be carry-over from other donors' samples. Sequenced: blood. V usage is TRBV6-1 and J usage is TRBJ1-2; weak D call: TRBD1 (5 bases). Here the CDR3 DNA reads TGTGCCAGCACTCTAGACAGCTATGGCTACACCTTC. It encodes CASTLDSYGYTF.